Given below is one T cell receptor beta chain in context. The clone's antigen remains unknown. Within one base of it there is no much larger clone, and no base qualities were kept. The library was built by means of the immunoSEQ multiplex PCR assay. The multiplex PCR relied on a mix of 60 forward primers for TCR Vbeta segments and 13 reverse primers for TCR Jbeta segments. A multiplex PCR assay on genomic DNA amplified the CDR3 region of rearranged TCR beta genes. The Illumina HiSeq System was used to sequence the amplified TCR beta libraries as 87-base-pair reads. The study's own analysis went as follows. A later analysis tallied 75 million to 85 million unique TCR beta chains across the 600 to 700 repertoires, and around 12 million of those chains were shared by two or more donors. To remove PCR and sequencing errors, raw reads were error-corrected and collapsed into unique sequences using a nearest-neighbor algorithm that merged closely related sequences. V, D and J gene segments were assigned by aligning CDR3 sequences to IMGT reference sequences. For a sequence to be retained, at least a six-nucleotide match to both a V gene segment and a J gene segment was required. A rearrangement counted as productive if the CDR3 had no stop codons and remained in frame with V and J, and every other rearrangement counted as non-productive. CDR3 was defined by IMGT convention, running from the second conserved V-encoded cysteine to the conserved J-encoded phenylalanine. Sequences without an unambiguous match to a single V gene segment were excluded from the earlier analysis of several hundred of the donors. In an earlier analysis of 587 of the donors, a V segment was called functional when productive rearrangements were above 56.7%, and segregating when the standard deviation between donors exceeded 5%. A statistical classification framework was built for diagnosing cytomegalovirus status from the catalog of TCR beta chain sequences. In a later analysis, TCR nucleotide sequences were compared against IMGT/GENE-DB human TR gene sequences so that V and J genes could be assigned. The TCRdist pipeline was used in a later analysis to assign CDR3 sequences and most-parsimonious VDJ recombination scenarios. A later analysis defined each TCR beta chain by its CDR3 amino acid sequence plus V-gene family, and excluded reads lacking a unique V-gene family. As a way to deal with suspected cross-contamination and a sequencing artifact, a later analysis dropped nearly 600 nucleotide sequences that were highly shared and had low generation probability. In a later analysis, a clonal expansion index was calculated for each public chain from normalized within-repertoire ranks of inferred template counts. A later analysis computed generation probabilities with a VDJ recombination model fitted to out-of-frame rearrangements, and checked the results against IGoR. In a later analysis, TCR-TCR, TCR-HLA and TCR-CMV co-occurrence was scored with hypergeometric tests, and a repertoire-size bias correction was applied to TCR pairs. In a later analysis, false discovery rates were estimated by permuting HLA or CMV assignments 20 times. In a later analysis, co-occurring TCRs were grouped with DBSCAN, and TCRdist sequence similarity was added when clustering was performed within HLA-allele-positive subsets. Repertoires with fewer than 30,000 or more than 120,000 public chains, plus five repertoires with anomalous nucleotide sharing, were excluded from co-occurrence clustering. What TCRdb holds here is the immuneACCESS table cut down to in-frame rearrangements. Part of the clones is not present; checked against another copy, under half of the missing clones reflect an unresolved V gene, and the others are unexplained. Clone size and the V and J calls come from that table; the DNA yielded D and trimming. The sample profile shows roughly 110,000 clones; about three quarters of them were found once. The ten largest clonotypes hold 7.5% to 9% of the sample.

This specimen comes from a study of cytomegalovirus exposure and HLA in healthy donors (dated by TCRdb to the late 2010s). Concerning the study at large: According to an earlier analysis of a few hundred of the donors, about 190 million T cells yielded 120 million or so unique TCR beta sequences and around 300 Gb of sequence data. An early release covering over 500 HLA-typed donors comprised 300 to 350 gigabases of sequencing data and around 80 million unique TCR sequences. The genetic ancestry cluster associated with self-reported Caucasian donors included 81% of the roughly 390 genotyped donors. The study aimed to test whether cataloging public T cell receptors could reveal signatures of past pathogen exposure. Using immunosequencing, the study profiled T cell repertoires from 640 or so subjects and related those repertoires to cytomegalovirus serostatus. Along with the roughly 610-subject first cohort, a separate validation cohort of around 110 different subjects was used. The study combined high-throughput TCR immunosequencing, statistical association of individual TCRs with disease status, and machine learning to predict cytomegalovirus infection status. To study patterns of TCR occurrence, a later analysis re-analyzed previously published TCR beta repertoires from several hundred donors and added high-resolution HLA genotyping. Rather than using new phenotypic data, the later analysis identified candidate immune exposures from TCR beta sequences and from how often those sequences occurred across donors. To decide whether each TCR beta V gene segment behaved as functional or pseudogenic, an earlier analysis of several hundred of the donors relied on high-throughput TCR beta sequencing. Alongside the repertoire data, information on donor age, sex, ethnicity and CMV serostatus was compiled. In a later genetic analysis, genome-wide SNP genotypes for about 65% of the 666 donors were used, and that subset was treated as a discovery cohort. Every repertoire in the discovery cohort had been generated on one and the same sequencing platform. Both class I and class II loci were covered by HLA typing, at four-digit resolution. Typing coverage differed by locus: A, B, C, DRB1 and DQB1 were typed in about 620-630 donors, DQA1 in about 550, DPA1 in roughly 590, and DPB1 in 400 to 480. Several DR-DQ haplotypes were treated as single units for association and clustering because of strong linkage in the cohort. Among a few hundred genotyped donors of the cohort, an average of around 240,000 unique TCR beta nucleotide sequences were sequenced per donor, 15% to 20% of them non-productive. General study outcomes and caveats: Several of the top co-occurrence clusters appeared to be linked to parvovirus B19, influenza, CMV and Epstein-Barr virus, according to a later analysis. In a later analysis, about 17,000 TCR beta sequences were associated with specific HLA alleles at a false discovery rate of 0.05. According to a later genetic analysis, donors in an Asian-associated ancestry cluster had fewer N-insertions in productive TCRs than the approximately 650-donor mean. Correlated functional status among segregating V segments might reflect linkage disequilibrium, but an unknown experimental factor could not be ruled out. In vitro tests confirmed that three of the cytomegalovirus-associated TCR beta chains recognize cytomegalovirus antigens. Broadly in line with IMGT annotations, most TCR beta V segments showed up in productive rearrangements about 87% or about 30% of the time in an earlier analysis of around 600 of the donors. Most TCR sequences were seen in very few donors, while some public TCRs were found in many individuals. In the study, 150 to 200 TCR beta chains were listed as associated with cytomegalovirus. A later genetic analysis associated a missense DCLRE1C variant with V-gene and J-gene trimming of TCR beta chains, and an independent cohort replicated the association. Over 15 rarely observed V segments, including chromosome 9 orphons, were excluded from the earlier analysis of about 500 of the donors because counts were too low. A cluster of highly shared sequence variants was judged likely to represent a technical artifact of the sequencing pipeline. In a later analysis, HLA-associated TCR beta chains were found to be more clonally expanded and to have lower generation probabilities than equally common non-associated chains. Presence/absence analyses assumed roughly uniform sequencing depth across donors, an assumption that may not hold. In this cohort, only TCR beta chains were sequenced, and detectable features were limited by the absence of alpha or paired-chain data. Assigning TCR associations to individual alleles was difficult when HLA alleles, especially DR and DQ, strongly co-occurred. A later analysis found that most CMV-associated TCR beta chains appeared HLA-restricted, with HLA associations seemingly driven largely by CMV exposure. A further reported finding was that TCR beta sequences accurately predicted the HLA-A and HLA-B alleles for most subjects in the first cohort. Because some donors lacked HLA typing at each locus, the association tests relied only on the typed subset. Cytomegalovirus status was reported to be diagnosed by the classifier with high specificity and sensitivity in both the original and validation cohorts. The authors suggested that the approach could potentially be generalized to other disease states and immunological phenotypes. According to a later analysis, TCR association rates differed among HLA loci, with DRB1 alleles showing the most associated TCRs and HLA-C alleles showing the fewest. For the cohort, immune exposure information was limited to CMV serostatus.

In total, fewer than 750 healthy bone marrow donors made up the cohort. All cohort members were sampled while nominally healthy, although unrecorded immune exposures were likely present. The donor tested CMV seronegative, placing the donor among the 300 to 400 seronegative members of the cohort. A peripheral blood sample was collected from each donor, and TCR beta sequencing was performed on peripheral blood mononuclear cells. The Qiagen DNeasy Blood Extraction Kit was used to extract genomic DNA from the blood cell samples. This TCR was recovered from a man aged 30-40 years in good health and CMV-seronegative. Sequencing input: PBMCs.

The DNA sequence is TGCGCCAGCAGCCAAGATGCTAGCCGAGAGACCCAGTACTTC. Its coded protein is CASSQDASRETQYF. This chain is built from TRBV4-1 and TRBJ2-5, with a tentative D gene TRBD2 over 5 matching bases. Reading from cysteine to phenylalanine, the CDR3 counts 14 amino acids. Of all the DNA, just the CDR3 is kept, 42 bases in frame from base 1. V is clipped by 0 bases and J by 4 bases, and the sequence between their germline boundaries is 9 bases long. The germline V gene sets CDR1 to MGHRA and CDR2 to YSYEKL.